Following are 10 T cell receptor beta chains from one sample sequenced in a study of technical replicates of blood from a handful of donors. The repertoire was sequenced with immunoSEQ multiplex PCR; TCRdb's copy has only in-frame clones and lacks some. The repertoire holds approximately 82,000 clones, with 91% as singletons. Sample: T cells isolated from PBMCs. The source is a human donor in good health. Some clones in this sample may be carry-over from other donors' samples.

The rearrangement joins TRBV25-1 to TRBJ2-3, with 9 bases that match TRBD2. The CDR3 totals 17 residues. Per germline, CDR1 MGHDK and CDR2 SYGVNS. J gave up 0 bases and V 5 bases, and 9 bases lay outside the gene matches. The CDR3 loop is CASSPPFTSGSTDTQYF. In DNA, the CDR3 is TGTGCCAGCAGTCCCCCTTTTACTAGCGGGAGCACAGATACGCAGTATTTT.

In its sample, this clone was seen once. The chain carries TRBV11-3 and TRBJ2-3; the D gene is possibly TRBD2 (5 bases). V lost 3 bases and J 6 bases, leaving 10 bases between the germline ends. CDR1 SGHNT and CDR2 YENEEA come from the germline V gene. This CDR3 has 13 residues. CDR3 in amino acids: CASSFGGWDTQYF. DNA of the CDR3: TGTGCCAGCAGCTTCGGCGGGTGGGATACGCAGTATTTT.

The CDR3 is CASSRILYIQGIRTDTQYF. For the CDR3, the DNA is TGTGCCAGCAGCCGAATCCTATATATACAGGGGATCCGCACAGATACGCAGTATTTT. The chain joins TRBV7-2 to TRBJ2-3; 7 positions match TRBD1. With V trimmed by 5 bases and J by 1 base, 18 bases remained unmatched. Germline CDR1 is SGHTA and CDR2 is FQGNSA. The CDR3 is 19 amino acids. Using reference TRBV7-2 and TRBJ2-3 for the parts outside the CDR3, the full variable domain is GAGVSQSPSNKVTEKGKDVELRCDPISGHTALYWYRQSLGQGLEFLIYFQGNSAPDKSGLPSDRFSAERTGGSVSTLTIQRTQQEDSAVYLCASSRILYIQGIRTDTQYFGPGTRLTVL.

The chain couples TRBV28 to TRBJ2-7; a possible D gene is TRBD1 (7 bases). The CDR3 is 17 residues long. From germline, CDR1 is MDHEN and CDR2 SYDVKM. With 5 bases removed from V and 4 bases from J, the gap between germline ends came to 24 bases. CDR3 bases: TGTGCCAGCAGTCCGAACACCAACAGGGGAGGTAGATACGAGCAGTACTTC. This sequence encodes CASSPNTNRGGRYEQYF.

The chain employs TRBV19 and TRBJ2-1; no reliable D call. V was pared by 4 bases and J by 0 bases, with 10 bases between. The germline gives CDR1 LNHDA, CDR2 SQIVND (reference sequence). There are 15 residues in the CDR3. Here the CDR3 reads CASSTTASSYNEQFF. The CDR3 nucleotides read TGTGCCAGTAGTACCACCGCGAGCTCCTACAATGAGCAGTTCTTC. Together with reference TRBV19 and TRBJ2-1, the CDR3 gives the full variable domain: DGGITQSPKYLFRKEGQNVTLSCEQNLNHDAMYWYRQDPGQGLRLIYYSQIVNDFQKGDIAEGYSVSREKKESFPLTVTSAQKNPTAFYLCASSTTASSYNEQFFGPGTRLTVL.

The chain couples TRBV19 to TRBJ1-5; TRBD1 agrees at 7 bases. The CDR3 covers 13 residues. Germline V gene sequence: CDR1 LNHDA, CDR2 SQIVND (reference sequence). The trim removed 5 bases at V and 7 bases at J, leaving 5 bases unmatched. The CDR3 region has the DNA TGTGCCAGTAGTTTACAGGGGAGGCAGCCCCAGCATTTT. Translation: CASSLQGRQPQHF.

This sequence joins TRBV7-8 and TRBJ2-1; unclear D gene. V was trimmed by 4 bases and J by 0 bases, leaving 19 bases between them. The CDR3 is made up of 18 amino acids. Germline V gives CDR1 SGHVS, CDR2 FQNEAQ. The CDR3 loop is CASSSSLQPGRSYNEQFF. The CDR3 DNA reads TGTGCCAGCAGCTCTTCTTTACAGCCAGGCCGCTCCTACAATGAGCAGTTCTTC.

This clone appeared a few times. The J gene is TRBJ2-3, the V gene TRBV7-3; D ambiguous. There are 15 residues in the CDR3. Germline-derived CDR1 and CDR2 are SGHTA and FQGTGA. The V gene lost 2 bases and the J gene lost 3 bases, with 12 bases spanning the gap. The CDR3 DNA reads as TGTGCCAGCAGCTTAGTCTCAGGCCCGACAGATACGCAGTATTTT. As protein: CASSLVSGPTDTQYF. The whole variable domain, remainder taken from reference TRBV7-3 and TRBJ2-3, is GAGVSQTPSNKVTEKGKYVELRCDPISGHTALYWYRQSLGQGPEFLIYFQGTGAADDSGLPNDRFFAVRPEGSVSTLKIQRTERGDSAVYLCASSLVSGPTDTQYFGPGTRLTVL.

The chain employs TRBV9 and TRBJ1-1; possibly TRBD1 for D (6 bases). CDR1 and CDR2 (germline): SGDLS, YYNGEE. The CDR3 consists of 15 residues. V dropped 4 bases and J dropped 10 bases, with 23 bases sitting between them. Here the CDR3 reads CASSPTGGSGPSAFF. The CDR3, as DNA: TGTGCCAGCAGCCCAACGGGGGGCTCGGGGCCTTCAGCTTTCTTT. The full variable domain, its missing parts supplied by reference TRBV9 and TRBJ1-1, is DSGVTQTPKHLITATGQRVTLRCSPRSGDLSVYWYQQSLDQGLQFLIQYYNGEERAKGNILERFSAQQFPDLHSELNLSSLELGDSALYFCASSPTGGSGPSAFFGQGTRLTVV.

The V gene is TRBV30, the J gene TRBJ1-5; D gene uncertain. The V gene's germline CDR1 is GTSNPN and CDR2 SVGIG (reference sequence). The CDR3 has 15 residues. Trimming shortened V by 1 base and J by 7 bases, and 17 bases separated the two germline ends. The CDR3 spells CAWSGRAGGGQPQHF. The DNA of the CDR3 is TGTGCCTGGAGTGGGAGGGCCGGAGGAGGGCAGCCCCAGCATTTT.